One and the same sample provided the 26 T cell receptor beta chains below, sequenced in a study of blood T cell repertoires in COVID-19. Assay: immunoSEQ multiplex PCR; the TCRdb copy retains only in-frame clones and omits some. The sample contains fewer than 85,000 clones, roughly four fifths of which appear only once. Sequencing input: peripheral blood. Receptors originate from a human donor in a cohort sampled during active COVID-19.

V usage is TRBV28 and J usage is TRBJ1-2; no clear D gene. V lost 4 bases to trimming and J lost 4 bases, with 7 bases between them. The CDR3 loop spans 12 amino acids. The germline V gene encodes CDR1 MDHEN and CDR2 SYDVKM. The CDR3 nucleotides are TGTGCCAGCAGTTCCACAGTCTATGGCTACACCTTC. Protein product: CASSSTVYGYTF.

This clone was found a few times. The chain couples TRBV28 to TRBJ1-6; D perhaps matches TRBD1 (6 bases). Germline loops: CDR1 MDHEN, CDR2 SYDVKM. The ends were cut back, 6 bases at V and 7 bases at J, with 13 bases in the middle. The CDR3 sequence is 14 residues long. The CDR3 DNA reads TGTGCCAGCAGGCGTGGGGGACAAAATTCACCCCTCCACTTT. It encodes CASRRGGQNSPLHF.

The J gene is TRBJ1-5, the V gene TRBV12-2; the tabulated D call, TRBD1, remains unverified against the DNA. TRBV12-2 is assigned pseudogene status. The CDR3 has 20 amino acids. The CDR3 DNA follows: TGTGCAAGTCGCTTAATCGGGGTGGGGGACAGTGAGTGTAGGAATCAGCCCCAGCATTTT. Its translation: CASRLIGVGDSECRNQPQHF.

The gene calls are TRBV4-2 and TRBJ2-5, with TRBD2 matching over 10 bases. CDR1 LGHNA and CDR2 YNFKEQ come from the germline V gene. This CDR3 contains 17 residues. V was pared by 0 bases and J by 7 bases, with 11 bases of the junction left unmatched. The CDR3 reads CASSQDLASGGLGTQYF. The CDR3 DNA is TGTGCCAGCAGCCAAGATCTAGCTAGCGGGGGCCTCGGGACCCAGTACTTC.

This clone was detected only a few times. This rearrangement joins TRBV28 to TRBJ2-4; 7 nucleotides match TRBD2. Trimming at V came to 5 bases and at J to 1 base, leaving 11 bases not matched to a gene. CDR1 is MDHEN and CDR2 is SYDVKM in the germline V gene. The CDR3 runs 17 residues. The CDR3 bases are TGTGCCAGCAGTCGGTTCGGGGGGAGTACTGCCAAAAACATTCAGTACTTC. Translating gives CASSRFGGSTAKNIQYF.

In nucleotides, the CDR3 is TGTGCCAGCAGCATCGGTCGGACAGGGGCGGGCTATGGCTACACCTTC. As protein: CASSIGRTGAGYGYTF. The rearrangement joins TRBV7-9 to TRBJ1-2; 9 bases align to TRBD1. J was trimmed by 4 bases and V by 5 bases; bases with no gene match: 11. From germline, CDR1 is SEHNR and CDR2 FQNEAQ (reference sequence). CDR3 size: 16 residues.

V usage is TRBV28 and J usage is TRBJ2-7; 8 bases map to TRBD2. The CDR3 contains 16 residues. Germline V gene sequence: CDR1 MDHEN, CDR2 SYDVKM. Unmatched junction bases numbered 9, after V lost 4 bases and J lost 1 base. The CDR3 DNA reads TGTGCCAGCAGTTCCCCCGCGACTAGCGTATCCTACGAGCAGTACTTC. Protein product: CASSSPATSVSYEQYF.

The chain combines TRBV7-3 with TRBJ1-1; TRBD1 matches at 8 bases. The V gene's germline CDR1 is SGHTA and CDR2 FQGTGA. The CDR3 totals 13 residues. V trimming: 4 bases; J trimming: 4 bases; junction bases outside the gene matches: 2. The CDR3: CASSSTGVTEAFF. The CDR3 DNA reads as TGTGCCAGCAGCTCGACAGGGGTCACTGAAGCTTTCTTT.

V gene TRBV14 combines with J gene TRBJ1-6; tentatively, D is TRBD1 (5 bases). The V gene lost 3 bases and the J gene lost 3 bases, with 15 bases spanning the gap. The CDR3 is 17 residues long. CDR1 and CDR2 (germline): SGHDN, FVKESK. The CDR3 DNA is TGTGCCAGCAGCCATGGGGCAGCTCACAGCTATAATTCACCCCTCCACTTT. It translates to CASSHGAAHSYNSPLHF.

The rearrangement joins TRBV9 to TRBJ2-7; 16 nucleotides line up with TRBD2. Looked up from germline, CDR1 is SGDLS and CDR2 is YYNGEE. The CDR3 covers 18 residues. The trim removed 2 bases at V and 7 bases at J, leaving 12 bases unmatched. The CDR3 coding sequence is TGTGCCAGCAGCGTGTCCGGGACTAGCGGGGGGGCCTTGAGTGAGCAGTACTTC. Amino acid sequence: CASSVSGTSGGALSEQYF.

This sequence joins TRBV7-8 and TRBJ1-5, with a possible D match to TRBD1 (5 bases). The length of the CDR3 is 13 residues. Germline CDR1 reads SGHVS; CDR2 reads FQNEAQ. Deletions cut 5 bases from V and 5 bases from J, with 10 bases between. In DNA form, the CDR3 reads TGTGCCAGCAGCCCAGGGAGGGATCAGCCCCAGCATTTT. It translates to CASSPGRDQPQHF.

The chain is built from TRBV5-1 and TRBJ2-1; the D gene is possibly TRBD1 (6 bases). CDR1 SGHRS and CDR2 YFSETQ come from the germline V gene. This CDR3 has 16 amino acids. With 4 bases removed from V and 0 bases from J, the gap between germline ends came to 14 bases. The CDR3 coding sequence is TGCGCCAGCAGCCCTGGACAGACCAGCTCCTACAATGAGCAGTTCTTC. This sequence encodes CASSPGQTSSYNEQFF.

This chain uses TRBV28 with TRBJ1-5; D not certain. The length of the CDR3 is 17 residues. The V gene lost 6 bases and the J gene lost 5 bases, with 23 bases spanning the gap. Per the germline V gene, CDR1 is MDHEN and CDR2 is SYDVKM. CDR3 protein: CASSLDGSETFHQPQHF. In DNA, the CDR3 is TGTGCCAGCAGCCTTGACGGGTCTGAGACCTTCCATCAGCCCCAGCATTTT.

The chain links TRBV6-5 to TRBJ1-1; D is perhaps TRBD1 (5 bases). The CDR3 sequence is 12 residues long. V lost 5 bases and J lost 5, with 9 bases in between. The V gene's germline CDR1 is MNHEY and CDR2 SVGAGI. CDR3 in DNA: TGTGCCAGCAGTCGGGGGGGTACTGAAGCTTTCTTT. Encoded protein: CASSRGGTEAFF.

This chain connects TRBV7-9 to TRBJ1-5, with 7 bases matching TRBD1. The CDR3 sequence is 13 residues long. Germline loops: CDR1 SEHNR, CDR2 FQNEAQ (reference sequence). V lost 1 base, J lost 14 bases, and 8 bases stayed unmatched. CDR3 region: CASSLGGQLSKHF. DNA for the CDR3: TGTGCCAGCAGCTTAGGGGGACAGTTAAGTAAGCATTTT.

The CDR3 nucleotides read TGCGCCAGCAGCTTGCTCCCGGGGGGATCGAACACCGGGGAGCTGTTTTTT. It encodes CASSLLPGGSNTGELFF. The V and J genes are TRBV5-1 and TRBJ2-2, with 7 bases identical to TRBD2. The CDR3 covers 17 residues. The V gene's germline CDR1 is SGHRS and CDR2 YFSETQ. The J segment lost 0 bases and the V segment lost 1 base, leaving 6 bases of the junction unmatched.

This clone was seen only once. The chain couples TRBV19 to TRBJ2-7, with 7 bases matching TRBD2. The CDR3 totals 12 residues. The trim removed 3 bases at V and 5 bases at J, leaving 1 base unmatched. Germline loops: CDR1 LNHDA, CDR2 SQIVND (reference sequence). CDR3 nucleotide sequence: TGTGCCAGTAGTATCGGGAGGAACGAGCAGTACTTC. Translation gives CASSIGRNEQYF.

The chain carries TRBV5-6 and TRBJ2-3, with D perhaps matching TRBD2 (6 bases). This CDR3 contains 15 residues. CDR1 is SGHDT and CDR2 is YYEEEE in the germline V gene. V lost 4 bases to trimming and J lost 2 bases, with 14 bases between them. In DNA form, the CDR3 reads TGTGCCAGCAGCCCCCTTGGAGGGTCCACAGATACGCAGTATTTT. It is translated as CASSPLGGSTDTQYF.

The chain has TRBV28 and TRBJ1-2, with D perhaps matching TRBD1 (6 bases). The CDR3 is 17 amino acids. Trimming removed 5 bases at V and 1 base at J, with 20 bases between. Germline V gene sequence: CDR1 MDHEN, CDR2 SYDVKM. The CDR3, as DNA: TGTGCCAGCAGTACACCACAGACCTACAGGGTTAACTATGGCTACACCTTC. It specifies CASSTPQTYRVNYGYTF.

The chain is built from TRBV10-3 and TRBJ2-3, with 7 positions matching TRBD1. Germline CDR1 is ENHRY and CDR2 is SYGVKD. The CDR3 runs 13 residues. The V segment lost 2 bases and the J segment 5 bases; nucleotides outside the gene matches: 1. This CDR3 is CAISENRGDTQYF. CDR3 nucleotide sequence: TGTGCCATCAGTGAGAACAGGGGAGATACGCAGTATTTT.

This clone was detected a few times. The chain uses TRBV10-2 and TRBJ1-2; D possibly corresponds to TRBD1 (6 bases). V lost 4 bases, J lost 4 bases, and 10 bases lay in between. CDR1 and CDR2 (germline): WSHSY, SAAADI. This CDR3 has 13 residues. CDR3 sequence reads: CASSATGRYGYTF. The DNA for the CDR3 is TGCGCCAGCAGTGCCACAGGGCGCTATGGCTACACCTTC.

The rearrangement links TRBV28 to TRBJ1-2; no reliable D call. The germline gives CDR1 MDHEN, CDR2 SYDVKM. V was clipped by 5 bases and J by 1 base, with 8 bases between them. CDR3 length: 13 amino acids. The CDR3 DNA follows: TGTGCCAGCAGTCCCCAGATTAACTATGGCTACACCTTC. Protein product: CASSPQINYGYTF.

The chain links TRBV25-1 to TRBJ1-2, with a weak D call TRBD1 (5 bases). The CDR3 contains 13 residues. Germline values: CDR1 MGHDK, CDR2 SYGVNS. Trimming cost V 6 bases and J 1 base, with 9 bases left between them. This chain's CDR3 is CASRDGGNYGYTF. The CDR3 DNA reads TGTGCCAGCAGGGACGGGGGTAACTATGGCTACACCTTC.

The chain couples TRBV7-3 to TRBJ2-3, with TRBD2 as a possible D gene (7 bases). This CDR3 is 17 amino acids long. Germline lookup yields CDR1 SGHTA and CDR2 FQGTGA. V was pared by 2 bases and J by 4 bases, with 19 bases between. CDR3 DNA sequence: TGTGCCAGCAGCTTACTCGGGGGGCAGCTCGGTGCAGATACGCAGTATTTT. Translated, it gives CASSLLGGQLGADTQYF.

This clone was counted a few times. The V gene is TRBV7-9, the J gene TRBJ1-1, with TRBD1 identical over 10 bases. The CDR3 is made up of 15 amino acids. Losses at the gene ends were 5 bases for V and 5 bases for J; bases not matched to a gene: 8. Germline V lookup: CDR1 SEHNR, CDR2 FQNEAQ (reference sequence). The chain's CDR3 is CASSDPGQGQTEAFF. CDR3 DNA: TGTGCCAGCAGCGATCCGGGACAGGGGCAAACTGAAGCTTTCTTT.

The rearrangement joins TRBV10-3 to TRBJ2-7, with D maybe TRBD2 (6 bases). The CDR3 is made up of 14 amino acids. Per the germline V gene, CDR1 is ENHRY and CDR2 is SYGVKD. V dropped 2 bases and J dropped 7 bases, with 15 bases sitting between them. CDR3 sequence: CAISEDGGREEQYF. DNA of the CDR3: TGTGCCATCAGTGAGGATGGAGGGCGGGAAGAGCAGTACTTC.